The 25 T cell receptor beta chains below all came from one sample that was sequenced in a study of blood T cell repertoires in COVID-19. Only in-frame clones appear in the TCRdb table, and some are missing; sequencing was by immunoSEQ multiplex PCR. The data contain about 140,000 clones, about 80% of them singletons. Sequenced sample: peripheral blood. These receptor sequences come from a woman in her sixties with acute or convalescent COVID-19.

V and J are TRBV19 and TRBJ1-1; D is ambiguous. This CDR3 comprises 13 residues. V dropped 8 bases and J dropped 0 bases, with 10 bases sitting between them. Germline V gene data show CDR1 as LNHDA and CDR2 as SQIVND (reference sequence). The CDR3 protein is CASLGQVNTEAFF. DNA of the CDR3: TGTGCCAGTCTTGGGCAGGTGAACACTGAAGCTTTCTTT.

This chain links TRBV5-8 with TRBJ1-2, with unresolved D. Trimming pared 4 bases from V and 8 bases from J, leaving 6 bases between. CDR3 length equals 10 residues. CDR1 is SGHTS, CDR2 YDEGEE, per germline. CDR3 sequence reads: CASSLLGYTF. The CDR3 DNA reads TGTGCCAGCAGCCTGTTAGGCTACACCTTC.

The J gene is TRBJ2-4, the V gene TRBV7-9; maybe TRBD2 (6 bases). Trimming took 0 bases from V and 0 from J, leaving 18 bases between them. CDR3 length: 19 amino acids. Germline V CDR1 and CDR2: SEHNR, FQNEAQ (reference sequence). The CDR3 sequence: CASSLAGDSGSLAKNIQYF. The CDR3 DNA reads TGTGCCAGCAGCTTAGCGGGGGATAGCGGATCTCTAGCCAAAAACATTCAGTACTTC.

This clone has a single count. V is TRBV7-2 and J is TRBJ1-1, with 7 positions matching TRBD1. Germline lookup yields CDR1 SGHTA and CDR2 FQGNSA. CDR3 length: 15 amino acids. Trimming took 1 base from V and 4 from J; bases not matched to a gene: 6. The CDR3 DNA sequence: TGTGCCAGCAGCTTAGTGGAGGGGGCGAGCACTGAAGCTTTCTTT. Its protein is CASSLVEGASTEAFF.

The chain carries TRBV18 and TRBJ1-3; D perhaps matches TRBD1 (6 bases). The CDR3 runs to 14 residues. V lost 1 base to trimming and J lost 2 bases, with 6 bases between them. Germline CDR1 is KGHSH and CDR2 is LQKENI. CDR3 region: CASSPQGAGNTIYF. In nucleotides, the CDR3 is TGTGCCAGCTCACCACAGGGGGCTGGAAACACCATATATTTT.

The V call is TRBV14, the J call TRBJ2-7, with a weak D call TRBD1 (6 bases). The germline gives CDR1 SGHDN, CDR2 FVKESK. V lost 2 bases and J 9 bases, leaving 14 bases between the germline ends. The length of the CDR3 is 13 residues. CDR3 in amino acids: CASSQRQQGGQYF. For the CDR3, the DNA is TGTGCCAGCAGCCAACGCCAACAGGGTGGGCAGTACTTC.

This clone was recorded only once. This rearrangement joins TRBV11-2 to TRBJ2-1; maybe TRBD1 (5 bases). CDR3 size: 14 residues. Germline V CDR1 and CDR2: SGHAT, FQNNGV. The V end was cut by 3 bases, the J end by 6 bases, with 12 bases between. CDR3 amino acids: CASSFVDSLNEQFF. The CDR3 DNA sequence: TGTGCCAGCAGCTTCGTTGACAGCCTCAATGAGCAGTTCTTC.

J is TRBJ2-7 and V is TRBV11-3; D possibly corresponds to TRBD2 (6 bases). Per the germline V gene, CDR1 is SGHNT and CDR2 is YENEEA. The V and J ends lost 8 bases and 0 bases respectively, with 17 bases between them. This CDR3 region has 15 residues. This CDR3 reads CASAQSGGASYEQYF. The CDR3 DNA sequence: TGTGCCAGCGCCCAATCCGGAGGGGCCTCCTACGAGCAGTACTTC.

This clone was recorded only once. The chain has TRBV10-1 and TRBJ2-7, with 8 positions matching TRBD1. Germline CDR1 reads WNHNN; CDR2 reads SYGVQD (reference sequence). V was pared by 0 bases and J by 4 bases, with 11 bases of the junction left unmatched. The CDR3 contains 17 residues. The CDR3 bases are TGCGCCAGCAGTGAGTCGAGGACCAGGGGGCGACTTTACGAGCAGTACTTC. Protein: CASSESRTRGRLYEQYF.

The chain's CDR3 is CATYPRGRANTGELFF. In DNA, the CDR3 is TGTGCCACCTACCCTCGAGGGCGGGCGAACACCGGGGAGCTGTTTTTT. This sequence joins TRBV15 and TRBJ2-2, with D maybe TRBD2 (5 bases). The CDR3 covers 16 residues. Germline lookup yields CDR1 LNHNV and CDR2 YYDKDF (reference sequence). Trimming took off 8 bases at V and 0 bases at J, with 16 bases between the two ends.

The chain links TRBV5-4 to TRBJ1-1; D might be TRBD1 (6 bases). The CDR3 is 14 residues long. V shed 0 bases and J shed 5 bases, with 11 bases lying between them. Germline CDR1 reads SGHNT; CDR2 reads YYREEE (reference sequence). DNA of the CDR3: TGTGCCAGCAGCTTGGGGGGGCTGGGTACTGAAGCTTTCTTT. Protein product: CASSLGGLGTEAFF.

The V gene is TRBV29-1, the J gene TRBJ1-3, with 12 bases matching TRBD1. This CDR3 has 14 residues. Per the germline V gene, CDR1 is SQVTM and CDR2 is ANQGSEA. Unmatched junction bases numbered 4, after V lost 4 bases and J lost 6 bases. The CDR3 loop is CSVALGQGANTIYF. The DNA of the CDR3 is TGCAGCGTTGCCCTGGGACAGGGGGCAAACACCATATATTTT.

CDR3 residues: CASSRTSGEQETQYF. The CDR3 region has the DNA TGTGCCAGCAGCCGGACTAGCGGAGAGCAGGAGACCCAGTACTTC. The chain links TRBV2 to TRBJ2-5; TRBD2 matches at 10 bases. V dropped 6 bases and J dropped 5; count of bases not matched to a gene: 9. The length of the CDR3 is 15 residues. Germline assignment: CDR1 SNHLY and CDR2 FYNNEI.

This rearrangement joins TRBV19 to TRBJ2-7; the match to TRBD2 covers 7 bases. The CDR3 runs to 13 residues. V shed 3 bases and J 4 bases; nucleotides not matched to a gene: 3. The germline V gene encodes CDR1 LNHDA and CDR2 SQIVND (reference sequence). As DNA, the CDR3 is TGTGCCAGTAGTATCGGGACTACGTACGAGCAGTACTTC. This codes for CASSIGTTYEQYF.

The V and J genes are TRBV28 and TRBJ2-1; a weak D match, TRBD1 (5 bases). This CDR3 is built from 17 residues. Germline CDR1 MDHEN, CDR2 SYDVKM. V gave up 6 bases and J gave up 9 bases, with 27 bases separating them. The CDR3 nucleotides are TGTGCCAGCAGCCCACGAGGTAGGGGCGTCAGGGTCGGTGAGCAGTTCTTC. This translates into CASSPRGRGVRVGEQFF.

The chain links TRBV4-1 to TRBJ2-1, with 9 bases aligning to TRBD2. The CDR3 runs to 15 residues. V was clipped by 1 base and J by 5 bases; unmatched bases: 3. Germline V lookup: CDR1 MGHRA, CDR2 YSYEKL. In DNA form, the CDR3 reads TGCGCCAGCAGCCAAGTGACTAGCGGCCACAATGAGCAGTTCTTC. Translated, it gives CASSQVTSGHNEQFF.

The chain recombines TRBV11-2 with TRBJ1-1, with TRBD1 matching over 7 bases. The length of the CDR3 is 15 residues. After removal of 5 bases from V and 4 bases from J, the junction contained 10 bases not matched to a gene. Germline V gene lookup returns CDR1 SGHAT and CDR2 FQNNGV. CDR3 in amino acids: CASSPIQGRTTEAFF. The CDR3 DNA sequence: TGTGCCAGCAGCCCGATACAGGGGCGGACCACTGAAGCTTTCTTT.

The V call is TRBV15, the J call TRBJ1-2; D is undetermined. V dropped 5 bases and J dropped 8 bases, with 12 bases sitting between them. The CDR3 is 12 residues long. Germline V lookup: CDR1 LNHNV, CDR2 YYDKDF (reference sequence). CDR3 amino acids: CATSHRGGGYTF. CDR3 DNA: TGTGCCACCAGCCACCGGGGTGGCGGCTACACCTTC.

CDR3 coding DNA: TGTGCCAGTAGTACCCGGTACCCCAAAATTCCTGAAGCTTTCTTT. The encoded protein is CASSTRYPKIPEAFF. The chain links TRBV19 to TRBJ1-1; D gene ambiguous. V dropped 4 bases and J dropped 6 bases, with 18 bases sitting between them. This CDR3 region has 15 residues. The germline gives CDR1 LNHDA, CDR2 SQIVND (reference sequence).

V gene TRBV9 combines with J gene TRBJ2-1; 8 bases agree with TRBD1. Trimming removed 4 bases from V and 6 bases from J; junction bases left unmatched: 6. This CDR3 is built from 14 residues. The germline V gene has CDR1 SGDLS and CDR2 YYNGEE. This CDR3 reads CASSLGQGGNEQFF. For the CDR3, the DNA is TGTGCCAGCAGCCTCGGACAGGGCGGCAATGAGCAGTTCTTC.

The chain carries TRBV4-3 and TRBJ2-3; possibly TRBD1 for D (6 bases). CDR1 and CDR2 from the germline V gene are LGHNA and YSLEER. The length of the CDR3 is 14 residues. Trimming took off 6 bases at V and 8 bases at J, with 18 bases between the two ends. CDR3 bases: TGCGCCAGCAGATCGGGGCAGGGGTATGGTACGCAGTATTTT. Amino acid sequence: CASRSGQGYGTQYF.

The CDR3 sequence is CASSLAQGMENTIYF. The CDR3 DNA sequence: TGTGCCAGCAGCTTAGCCCAGGGGATGGAAAACACCATATATTTT. The V and J genes are TRBV7-9 and TRBJ1-3, with a weak D call TRBD1 (6 bases). Trimming removed 0 bases from V and 6 bases from J, with 12 bases in between. CDR1 and CDR2 (germline): SEHNR, FQNEAQ (reference sequence). The CDR3 is made up of 15 amino acids. The full variable domain, with the rest looked up from reference TRBV7-9 and TRBJ1-3, is DTGVSQNPRHKITKRGQNVTFRCDPISEHNRLYWYRQTLGQGPEFLTYFQNEAQLEKSRLLSDRFSAERPKGSFSTLEIQRTEQGDSAMYLCASSLAQGMENTIYFGEGSWLTVV.

The rearrangement uses TRBV11-3 and TRBJ2-1; 10 nucleotides line up with TRBD1. CDR3 size: 14 residues. The V and J ends lost 5 bases and 6 bases, in that order; junction bases with no gene match: 4. Germline V gene sequence: CDR1 SGHNT, CDR2 YENEEA. Here the CDR3 DNA reads TGTGCCAGCAGCCCGGACAGGGGGACCAATGAGCAGTTCTTC. Amino acids: CASSPDRGTNEQFF.

This CDR3 reads CASSYSRQGYEQYF. DNA for the CDR3: TGTGCCAGCAGTTACTCCCGACAGGGCTACGAGCAGTACTTC. The chain employs TRBV6-5 and TRBJ2-7; 7 nucleotides agree with TRBD1. Unmatched junction bases numbered 2, after V lost 0 bases and J lost 3 bases. The V gene's germline CDR1 is MNHEY and CDR2 SVGAGI. CDR3 length: 14 amino acids.

V is TRBV5-8 and J is TRBJ1-5; 10 nucleotides line up with TRBD1. The CDR3 covers 14 residues. CDR1 and CDR2 (germline): SGHTS, YDEGEE. Losses at the gene ends were 4 bases for V and 6 bases for J; bases not matched to a gene: 4. In DNA form, the CDR3 reads TGTGCCAGCAGCCTGGGGGACAGGGGTCAGCCCCAGCATTTT. Amino acids: CASSLGDRGQPQHF. Full variable domain (remainder filled in from reference TRBV5-8 and TRBJ1-5): EAGVTQSPTHLIKTRGQQATLRCSPISGHTSVYWYQQALGLGLQFLLWYDEGEERNRGNFPPRFSGRQFPNYSSELNVNALELEDSALYLCASSLGDRGQPQHFGDGTRLSIL.